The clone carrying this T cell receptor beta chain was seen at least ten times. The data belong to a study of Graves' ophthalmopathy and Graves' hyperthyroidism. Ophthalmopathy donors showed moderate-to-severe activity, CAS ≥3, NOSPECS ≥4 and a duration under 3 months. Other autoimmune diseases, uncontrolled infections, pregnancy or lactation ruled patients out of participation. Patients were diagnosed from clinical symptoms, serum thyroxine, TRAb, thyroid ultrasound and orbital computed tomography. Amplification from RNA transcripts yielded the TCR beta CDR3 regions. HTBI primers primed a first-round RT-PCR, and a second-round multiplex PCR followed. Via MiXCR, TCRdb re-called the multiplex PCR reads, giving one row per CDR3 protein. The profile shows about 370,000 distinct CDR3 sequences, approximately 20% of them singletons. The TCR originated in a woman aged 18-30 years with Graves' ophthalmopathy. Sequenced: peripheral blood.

The CDR3 protein is CASSLSRGTVSNQPQHF. The CDR3 DNA follows: TGTGCCAGCAGCCTAAGTCGCGGGACAGTTTCCAATCAGCCCCAGCATTTT. The chain couples TRBV3-1 to TRBJ1-5; the match to TRBD1 covers 7 bases. CDR3 size: 17 residues. Trimming at V came to 4 bases and at J to 3 bases, leaving 12 bases not matched to a gene. In germline, CDR1 is LGHDT, CDR2 YNNKEL (reference sequence).